The 32 T cell receptor beta chains given below trace back to one sample, sequenced in a study of OX40 agonist ivuxolimab in advanced cancers. The method was immunoSEQ multiplex PCR; TCRdb's version includes in-frame clones alone and lacks a portion of them. The table shows about 100,000 clones, with around 93% occurring only once. Sequences were derived from CD4+ or CD8+ T cells sorted from blood, sampled in a trial of the OX40 agonist ivuxolimab. Every receptor here comes from an adult with an advanced solid tumor such as melanoma, head and neck, liver or kidney cancer.

The chain recombines TRBV11-2 with TRBJ2-1, with D tentatively TRBD1 (6 bases). V was pared by 5 bases and J by 5 bases, with 16 bases between. CDR1 SGHAT and CDR2 FQNNGV come from the germline V gene. The CDR3 has 15 residues. The CDR3 here is CASSLLQGSHNEQFF. CDR3 nucleotide sequence: TGTGCCAGCAGCCTACTTCAGGGGTCGCACAATGAGCAGTTCTTC. The full variable domain, in which reference TRBV11-2 and TRBJ2-1 provide the parts outside the CDR3, is EAGVAQSPRYKIIEKRQSVAFWCNPISGHATLYWYQQILGQGPKLLIQFQNNGVVDDSQLPKDRFSAERLKGVDSTLKIQPAKLEDSAVYLCASSLLQGSHNEQFFGPGTRLTVL.

A single count supports this clone. V gene TRBV7-2 combines with J gene TRBJ1-2; no definite D call. With 5 bases removed from V and 4 bases from J, the gap between germline ends came to 17 bases. CDR1 is SGHTA, CDR2 FQGNSA, per germline. The CDR3 totals 15 residues. The CDR3 spells CASSLHPLTGYGYTF. CDR3 coding DNA: TGTGCCAGCAGCCTCCATCCACTGACGGGCTATGGCTACACCTTC. The full variable domain, its missing parts supplied by reference TRBV7-2 and TRBJ1-2, is GAGVSQSPSNKVTEKGKDVELRCDPISGHTALYWYRQSLGQGLEFLIYFQGNSAPDKSGLPSDRFSAERTGGSVSTLTIQRTQQEDSAVYLCASSLHPLTGYGYTFGSGTRLTVV.

The rearrangement uses TRBV18 and TRBJ2-5; D gene ambiguous. The CDR3 runs to 13 residues. The V end was cut by 2 bases, the J end by 5 bases, with 9 bases between. Germline CDR1 is KGHSH and CDR2 is LQKENI. The CDR3 bases are TGTGCCAGCTCACCAAATAAGGTGGAGACCCAGTACTTC. Translation: CASSPNKVETQYF.

The chain links TRBV11-3 to TRBJ2-7; 12 bases align to TRBD2. CDR1 and CDR2 (germline): SGHNT, YENEEA. V was clipped by 3 bases and J by 6 bases; unmatched bases: 3. There are 14 residues in the CDR3. CDR3 sequence reads: CASSFGLAGSEQYF. The CDR3 DNA sequence: TGTGCCAGCAGCTTCGGACTAGCGGGATCCGAGCAGTACTTC.

The chain employs TRBV7-2 and TRBJ2-7; 10 bases map to TRBD1. CDR1 is SGHTA and CDR2 is FQGNSA in the germline V gene. The CDR3 is 16 residues long. V lost 5 bases to trimming and J lost 5 bases; unmatched junction nucleotides: 12. The CDR3 loop reads CASSPRLGQGRHEQYF. As DNA, the CDR3 is TGTGCCAGCAGCCCCAGGCTGGGACAGGGGAGGCACGAGCAGTACTTC. Using reference TRBV7-2 and TRBJ2-7 for the parts outside the CDR3, the full variable domain is GAGVSQSPSNKVTEKGKDVELRCDPISGHTALYWYRQSLGQGLEFLIYFQGNSAPDKSGLPSDRFSAERTGGSVSTLTIQRTQQEDSAVYLCASSPRLGQGRHEQYFGPGTRLTVT.

The chain is built from TRBV27 and TRBJ1-3; no firm D call. The V gene's germline CDR1 is MNHEY and CDR2 SMNVEV (reference sequence). The germline V and J ends were trimmed by 5 bases and 1 base, with 12 bases remaining between them. CDR3 size: 15 residues. DNA of the CDR3: TGTGCCAGCAGTAAAAGGCGGGGTTCTGGAAACACCATATATTTT. It yields the protein CASSKRRGSGNTIYF.

Note on this clone: The sample has other DNA sequences that encode this CDR3 too. The V gene is TRBV6-5, the J gene TRBJ2-7, with no clear D. Trimming cost V 2 bases and J 0 bases, with 8 bases left between them. This CDR3 region has 14 residues. Germline loops: CDR1 MNHEY, CDR2 SVGAGI. CDR3 nucleotides: TGTGCCAGCAGTTACAGTGCTGGCTCCTACGAGCAGTACTTC. Encoded protein: CASSYSAGSYEQYF.

This sequence joins TRBV5-5 and TRBJ2-1; D remains unclear. Germline lookup yields CDR1 SGHKS and CDR2 YYEKEE (reference sequence). V lost 1 base and J lost 8, with 10 bases in between. This CDR3 is built from 13 residues. DNA for the CDR3: TGTGCCAGCAGCTTGACGGCTTCGTATGAGCAGTTCTTC. Translation: CASSLTASYEQFF. The variable domain in full, completed from reference TRBV5-5 and TRBJ2-1, reads DAGVTQSPTHLIKTRGQQVTLRCSPISGHKSVSWYQQVLGQGPQFIFQYYEKEERGRGNFPDRFSARQFPNYSSELNVNALLLGDSALYLCASSLTASYEQFFGPGTRLTVL.

The CDR3 sequence: CASSSMTGTETQYF. The CDR3 nucleotides are TGTGCCAGCAGCTCGATGACAGGGACGGAGACCCAGTACTTC. This sequence joins TRBV5-4 and TRBJ2-5, with 7 bases matching TRBD1. V lost 3 bases, J lost 5 bases, and 7 bases stayed unmatched. The CDR3 sequence is 14 residues long. Per germline, CDR1 SGHNT and CDR2 YYREEE (reference sequence).

The chain recombines TRBV5-6 with TRBJ2-7; 11 nucleotides line up with TRBD2. V trimming: 2 bases; J trimming: 3 bases; junction bases outside the gene matches: 4. Looked up from germline, CDR1 is SGHDT and CDR2 is YYEEEE. The CDR3 loop spans 15 amino acids. Here the CDR3 DNA reads TGTGCCAGCAGCTTAACTAGCGGGAGTCGCTACGAGCAGTACTTC. This sequence encodes CASSLTSGSRYEQYF.

This chain joins TRBV28 and TRBJ2-7; 10 bases match TRBD2. V shed 4 bases, J shed 7 bases, and the junction held 16 bases outside the gene matches. The CDR3 has 17 amino acids. The germline gives CDR1 MDHEN, CDR2 SYDVKM. CDR3 loop: CASSSPGKAGGPREQYF. The CDR3 region has the DNA TGTGCCAGCAGTTCCCCAGGGAAAGCGGGAGGGCCACGGGAGCAGTACTTC.

V is TRBV5-1 and J is TRBJ1-2, with unresolved D. V was cut by 4 bases and J by 6 bases, with 13 bases left in between. Germline CDR1 and CDR2: SGHRS and YFSETQ. The CDR3 runs 13 residues. The CDR3 nucleotides read TGCGCCAGCAGCCCACCGGGAGGAGATGGCTACACCTTC. Amino acid sequence: CASSPPGGDGYTF.

Worth noting for this clone: At one of its ends the junction is not consistent with the germline gene, which may arise from a read error. J is TRBJ1-1 and V is TRBV7-2, with TRBD1 identical over 10 bases. The CDR3 contains 15 residues. The germline gives CDR1 SGHTA, CDR2 FQGNSA. The CDR3 nucleotides read TGTGTCAGCAGCTTAGGGGGACAGGGGTGGACTGAAGCTTTCTTT. Protein product: CVSSLGGQGWTEAFF.

The V and J genes are TRBV6-1 and TRBJ2-7; 10 bases align to TRBD1. Germline V CDR1 and CDR2: MNHNS, SASEGT. V dropped 6 bases and J dropped 1; count of bases not matched to a gene: 3. This CDR3 comprises 14 residues. In DNA form, the CDR3 reads TGTGCCAGCAGCAGGACAGGGGGATCCTACGAGCAGTACTTC. Its protein is CASSRTGGSYEQYF.

The rearrangement uses TRBV7-2 and TRBJ2-1; 8 bases align to TRBD2. V trimming: 4 bases; J trimming: 3 bases; junction bases outside the gene matches: 5. Germline lookup yields CDR1 SGHTA and CDR2 FQGNSA. The CDR3 is 15 amino acids. The CDR3 nucleotides read TGTGCCAGCAGCTCAAGCGGGAGTCTCTACAATGAGCAGTTCTTC. It specifies CASSSSGSLYNEQFF.

This chain uses TRBV25-1 with TRBJ1-2; the D gene is possibly TRBD1 (5 bases). Germline loops: CDR1 MGHDK, CDR2 SYGVNS. V dropped 5 bases and J dropped 4 bases, with 8 bases sitting between them. The CDR3 runs 12 residues. The CDR3 loop is CASSLGPYGYTF. CDR3 DNA: TGTGCCAGCAGTTTGGGGCCCTATGGCTACACCTTC.

The chain recombines TRBV28 with TRBJ1-5; no definite D call. Germline V gene lookup returns CDR1 MDHEN and CDR2 SYDVKM. This CDR3 is 14 amino acids long. Between the trimmed V and J ends, which lost 7 bases and 3 bases, there was a span of 13 bases. Here the CDR3 reads CASKMRLTNQPQHF. CDR3 nucleotide sequence: TGTGCCAGCAAGATGAGACTAACCAATCAGCCCCAGCATTTT.

This rearrangement joins TRBV6-6 to TRBJ2-2, with 9 bases fitting TRBD1. Trimming removed 0 bases from V and 7 bases from J; junction bases left unmatched: 3. Germline-derived CDR1 and CDR2 are MNHNY and SVGAGI (reference sequence). The CDR3 contains 15 residues. The CDR3 DNA reads as TGTGCCAGCAGTTACTCGGGACAGGGTGACGGGGAGCTGTTTTTT. Its protein is CASSYSGQGDGELFF.

This sequence joins TRBV11-2 and TRBJ2-3; the D is unclear. With 0 bases removed from V and 7 bases from J, the gap between germline ends came to 8 bases. CDR3 length: 13 residues. The germline V gene has CDR1 SGHAT and CDR2 FQNNGV. CDR3 sequence (DNA): TGTGCCAGCAGCTTAGAAGGCAGGAATACGCAGTATTTT. Its translation is CASSLEGRNTQYF.

V and J are TRBV7-2 and TRBJ1-2; TRBD1 might be the D (5 bases). V lost 5 bases and J lost 2, with 12 bases in between. The germline V gene has CDR1 SGHTA and CDR2 FQGNSA. This CDR3 has 14 residues. The CDR3 DNA reads as TGTGCCAGCAGCCCCGGGACGGCGAACTATGGCTACACCTTC. Translating gives CASSPGTANYGYTF.

The chain uses TRBV4-3 and TRBJ2-5, with 9 bases that match TRBD2. There are 15 residues in the CDR3. Trimming cost V 2 bases and J 4 bases; bases outside gene matches: 5. Looked up from germline, CDR1 is LGHNA and CDR2 is YSLEER. CDR3 loop: CASSQFSGSIETQYF. CDR3 bases: TGCGCCAGCAGCCAATTTAGCGGGAGCATAGAGACCCAGTACTTC.

The chain joins TRBV7-2 to TRBJ1-2; possibly TRBD1 for D (5 bases). Germline V gives CDR1 SGHTA, CDR2 FQGNSA. V lost 4 bases, J lost 1 base, and 7 bases lay in between. This CDR3 region has 13 residues. The CDR3 protein is CASSSQVNYGYTF. The CDR3, as DNA: TGTGCCAGCAGCTCACAGGTTAACTATGGCTACACCTTC.

This rearrangement joins TRBV2 to TRBJ1-1; no reliable D call. The CDR3 sequence is 15 residues long. Between the trimmed V and J ends, which lost 7 bases and 4 bases, there was a span of 19 bases. The germline V gene encodes CDR1 SNHLY and CDR2 FYNNEI. CDR3 coding DNA: TGTGCCAGCACATTCAGTTATAGTGTGGGCACTGAAGCTTTCTTT. Protein sequence: CASTFSYSVGTEAFF.

This sequence joins TRBV7-9 and TRBJ2-7; 11 nucleotides line up with TRBD2. V shed 3 bases and J 2 bases; nucleotides not matched to a gene: 3. The germline V gene has CDR1 SEHNR and CDR2 FQNEAQ (reference sequence). The CDR3 extends over 15 amino acids. The CDR3 loop is CASSLGTSGTYEQYF. The CDR3 DNA reads TGTGCCAGCAGCTTGGGGACTAGCGGAACCTACGAGCAGTACTTC.

The V gene is TRBV2, the J gene TRBJ2-7; 7 positions match TRBD1. Trimming removed 4 bases from V and 6 bases from J; junction bases left unmatched: 12. The CDR3 runs 15 residues. Germline V CDR1 and CDR2: SNHLY, FYNNEI. The CDR3 sequence: CASSALGQALPEQYF. The CDR3 nucleotides are TGTGCCAGCAGTGCCCTCGGACAGGCCCTCCCCGAGCAGTACTTC.

This chain connects TRBV29-1 to TRBJ2-7; D not resolved. The CDR3 is 12 residues long. V lost 7 bases to trimming and J lost 5 bases, with 15 bases between them. Germline CDR1 is SQVTM and CDR2 is ANQGSEA. The CDR3 bases are TGCAGCGCCACTATCATGTCCCACGAGCAGTACTTC. This sequence encodes CSATIMSHEQYF.

CDR3 coding DNA: TGTGCCAGCAGCGGAGGCGGGAGGCGGGGCTACACCTTC. Its protein product is CASSGGGRRGYTF. The V gene is TRBV4-2, the J gene TRBJ1-2; D call uncertain. CDR3 length: 13 amino acids. The germline V gene encodes CDR1 LGHNA and CDR2 YNFKEQ. Deletions cut 5 bases from V and 8 bases from J, with 15 bases between.

The chain couples TRBV1 to TRBJ2-3; the table's D gene call, TRBD2, was not cross checked with the DNA. TRBV1 is recorded as a pseudogene. CDR3 length equals 17 residues. In DNA form, the CDR3 reads TGCACCAGCAGCCAAGATGGGCTAGCGGGGCTAACAGATACGCAGTATTTT. This gives the protein CTSSQDGLAGLTDTQYF.

This chain connects TRBV4-1 to TRBJ2-1; possibly TRBD1 or TRBD2 for D (5 bases each). The CDR3 length is 16 residues. The germline V and J ends were trimmed by 0 bases and 4 bases, with 13 bases remaining between them. Looked up from germline, CDR1 is MGHRA and CDR2 is YSYEKL. The CDR3 reads CASSQDGGRRYNEQFF. For the CDR3, the DNA is TGCGCCAGCAGCCAAGATGGGGGACGACGGTACAATGAGCAGTTCTTC.

The chain combines TRBV15 with TRBJ2-4; TRBD1 or TRBD2 may be the D gene (5 bases each). This CDR3 is built from 14 residues. Germline V gene sequence: CDR1 LNHNV, CDR2 YYDKDF (reference sequence). With 0 bases removed from V and 10 bases from J, the gap between germline ends came to 13 bases. The CDR3 sequence: CATSRDRGVGIQYF. In DNA form, the CDR3 reads TGTGCCACCAGCAGAGATCGAGGGGTTGGGATTCAGTACTTC.

The J gene is TRBJ1-3, the V gene TRBV5-1; possibly TRBD1 for D (6 bases). The CDR3 has 16 amino acids. Germline CDR1 is SGHRS and CDR2 is YFSETQ. With 4 bases removed from V and 0 bases from J, the gap between germline ends came to 14 bases. CDR3 region: CASSPGQSSSGNTIYF. The DNA of the CDR3 is TGCGCCAGCAGCCCCGGACAGTCTTCCTCTGGAAACACCATATATTTT. The whole variable domain, remainder taken from reference TRBV5-1 and TRBJ1-3, is KAGVTQTPRYLIKTRGQQVTLSCSPISGHRSVSWYQQTPGQGLQFLFEYFSETQRNKGNFPGRFSGRQFSNSRSEMNVSTLELGDSALYLCASSPGQSSSGNTIYFGEGSWLTVV.

This chain links TRBV7-2 with TRBJ1-1; D unclear. The germline V gene has CDR1 SGHTA and CDR2 FQGNSA. This CDR3 spans 14 amino acids. With 1 base removed from V and 5 bases from J, the gap between germline ends came to 11 bases. The CDR3 DNA sequence: TGTGCCAGCAGCTTAGAACCGGGAAAAACTGAAGCTTTCTTT. The encoded protein is CASSLEPGKTEAFF.